The 2 T cell receptor beta chains in this list originate from one sample, sequenced in a study of blood T cell repertoires in COVID-19. TCRdb's copy holds only in-frame clones and misses some; the assay was immunoSEQ multiplex PCR. The sample carries some 250,000 clones, about 91% recorded once. The sequenced sample was PBMCs or T cells enriched from blood (not recorded which). Source of these receptors: a human donor in a cohort exposed to, infected with or recovered from COVID-19 (not recorded which). The donor label of this sample is uncertain.

The sample holds one count of this clone. The rearrangement links TRBV12-5 to TRBJ1-1; perhaps TRBD1 as D (6 bases). CDR1 LGHNT and CDR2 FRNRAP come from the germline V gene. The CDR3 length is 13 residues. V was pared by 0 bases and J by 10 bases, with 12 bases between. The DNA for the CDR3 is TGTGCTAGTGGTTTGGTAACAACAGGGTCAGCTTTCTTT. The encoded protein is CASGLVTTGSAFF.

This clone was detected once. This chain links TRBV4-1 with TRBJ2-7; 11 nucleotides align to TRBD1. Germline CDR1 and CDR2: MGHRA and YSYEKL. The CDR3 is 17 residues long. V shed 0 bases, J shed 3 bases, and the junction held 7 bases outside the gene matches. CDR3 protein: CASSQDLGTGGFYEQYF. DNA for the CDR3: TGCGCCAGCAGCCAAGATTTAGGGACAGGGGGATTCTACGAGCAGTACTTC.